This TCR beta chain was documented in a study of blood T cell repertoires in COVID-19. Study details: Some COVID-19 samples were acute and others convalescent; all came from the United States, Italy and Spain. In each case, the material was cDNA or gDNA derived from T cells, B-cell-depleted T cells, or PBMCs.

The data were produced by immunoSEQ multiplex PCR, yet TCRdb's version contains in-frame clones alone and is incomplete. The table records 200,000 to 300,000 clones, 84% of them present only once. V lost 4 bases and J lost 4, with 10 bases in between. Germline assignment: CDR1 MNHEY and CDR2 SMNVEV (reference sequence). The CDR3 loop spans 13 amino acids. The rearrangement uses TRBV27 and TRBJ1-2; D is possibly TRBD1 (5 bases). The sequence came from a man in his sixties with acute or convalescent COVID-19. Specimen: peripheral blood. As DNA, the CDR3 is TGTGCCAGCAGTTCCCAGGGCCCCTATGGCTACACCTTC. The encoded protein is CASSSQGPYGYTF.